These T cell receptor beta chains were read from a single sample in a study of blood T cell repertoires in COVID-19. Using immunoSEQ multiplex PCR, the repertoire was profiled, and TCRdb retains in-frame clones only, with some absent. The data contain fewer than 150,000 clones, roughly 80% of them singletons. Sequencing used PBMCs or T cells enriched from blood (not recorded which). The receptors come from a man aged 25 to 40 who had recovered from COVID-19. CDR3s include the opening cysteine and the closing phenylalanine or tryptophan. The D gene is left open where the match is weak. Only part of the rows carry a size: once, few, many, or a class if the clone is expanded.

>TRBD1|TRBJ1-6|TRBV11-2|-
CASIMDRGSPLHF
TGTGCCAGCATAATGGACAGGGGGTCACCCCTCCACTTT
>-|TRBJ1-2|TRBV7-2|-
CASSPARANYGYTF
TGTGCCAGCAGCCCCGCAAGAGCTAACTATGGCTACACCTTC
>-|TRBJ2-7|TRBV30|-
CAWSVLGEALKQYF
TGTGCCTGGAGTGTACTGGGAGAGGCATTGAAGCAGTACTTC
>TRBD2|TRBJ2-3|TRBV9|few
CASSAGTSGAQYF
TGTGCCAGCAGCGCCGGGACTAGCGGGGCGCAGTATTTT
>TRBD1|TRBJ2-2|TRBV20-1|-
CSASLGQGGTGELFF
TGCAGTGCTAGTCTTGGACAGGGGGGCACCGGGGAGCTGTTTTTT
>-|TRBJ1-2|TRBV7-9|-
CASSLMGPPNYGYTF
TGTGCCAGCAGCTTAATGGGCCCTCCTAACTATGGCTACACCTTC
>TRBD1|TRBJ1-1|TRBV28|-
CASSSPGQMNTEAFF
TGTGCCAGCAGTTCACCGGGACAGATGAACACTGAAGCTTTCTTT
>-|TRBJ1-1|TRBV20-1|few
CSASGIAGPHGEAFF
TGCAGTGCTAGTGGGATTGCAGGGCCCCATGGGGAAGCTTTCTTT
>TRBD2|TRBJ2-7|TRBV6-1|-
CASSEAFNGRYYEQYF
TGTGCCAGCAGTGAAGCTTTTAACGGGAGGTACTACGAGCAGTACTTC
>TRBD2|TRBJ2-1|TRBV5-1|-
CASSSGLAGTNEQFF
TGCGCCAGCAGCTCGGGACTAGCGGGAACCAATGAGCAGTTCTTC
>-|TRBJ1-1|TRBV27|-
CASSSRGNTEAFF
TGTGCCAGCAGTTCTCGGGGAAACACTGAAGCTTTCTTT
>-|TRBJ2-5|TRBV7-3|-
CASSNGQSRGETQYF
TGTGCCAGCAGCAACGGACAGTCTCGGGGAGAGACCCAGTACTTC
>TRBD1|TRBJ2-6|TRBV2|-
CASSVGQDAGANVLTF
TGTGCCAGCAGTGTGGGACAGGATGCCGGGGCCAACGTCCTGACTTTC
>-|TRBJ2-7|TRBV6-5|-
CASSYGLISGFYEQYF
TGTGCCAGCAGTTACGGTCTCATTTCGGGATTCTACGAGCAGTACTTC
>TRBD1|TRBJ2-5|TRBV25-1|-
CASRVSLGQNQETQYF
TGTGCCAGCAGGGTGAGCCTGGGACAGAATCAAGAGACCCAGTACTTC
>-|TRBJ2-3|TRBV5-1|-
CASSWIAVTSTDTQYF
TGCGCCAGCAGCTGGATAGCGGTCACAAGCACAGATACGCAGTATTTT
>TRBD1|TRBJ1-6|TRBV28|-
CASNTGQRNSPLHF
TGTGCCAGCAATACGGGACAGCGGAATTCACCCCTCCACTTT
>TRBD2|TRBJ2-2|TRBV5-1|-
CASSFLAGTGELFF
TGCGCCAGCAGCTTCCTAGCGGGCACCGGGGAGCTGTTTTTT
>TRBD1|TRBJ1-5|TRBV19|-
CASSSGQGIVQPQHF
TGTGCCAGTAGCAGCGGACAGGGCATCGTTCAGCCCCAGCATTTT
>-|TRBJ1-4|TRBV7-9|-
CASSYPDRHLREKLFF
TGTGCCAGCAGCTACCCAGACAGACACCTAAGAGAAAAACTGTTTTTT
>-|TRBJ1-1|TRBV7-9|few
CASSLSRGGDTEAFF
TGTGCCAGCAGCTTATCGCGTGGCGGAGACACTGAAGCTTTCTTT
>-|TRBJ1-1|TRBV29-1|-
CSVEGRLTNTEAFF
TGCAGCGTTGAAGGGAGACTGACGAACACTGAAGCTTTCTTT
>-|TRBJ1-6|TRBV19|-
CASSIDGGSSKYNSPLHF
TGTGCCAGTAGTATAGATGGGGGGTCGTCGAAGTATAATTCACCCCTCCACTTT
>TRBD2|TRBJ2-7|TRBV29-1|-
CSVRGGTSAGYEQYF
TGCAGCGTGAGGGGCGGGACTAGCGCCGGCTACGAGCAGTACTTC
>TRBD2|TRBJ2-5|TRBV7-9|few
CASSLSGSLETQYF
TGTGCCAGCAGCTTGAGCGGGAGCCTAGAGACCCAGTACTTC
>TRBD1|TRBJ2-1|TRBV24-1|-
CATSDAGQVSNEQFF
TGTGCCACCAGTGACGCCGGACAGGTCTCCAATGAGCAGTTCTTC
>TRBD1|TRBJ2-7|TRBV6-6|-
CASSLQRGQFSYEQYF
TGTGCCAGCAGCCTTCAGAGGGGACAGTTCTCTTACGAGCAGTACTTC
>TRBD2|TRBJ2-1|TRBV7-2|-
CASSLAPAGAGEQFF
TGTGCCAGCAGCTTAGCGCCAGCGGGAGCCGGTGAGCAGTTCTTC
>-|TRBJ1-6|TRBV18|-
CASSPGSNSPLHF
TGTGCCAGCTCACCAGGCAGTAATTCACCCCTCCACTTT
>TRBD2|TRBJ2-5|TRBV7-9|-
CASSLGGYQETQYF
TGTGCCAGCAGCCTGGGGGGGTACCAAGAGACCCAGTACTTC
>-|TRBJ1-1|TRBV18|-
CASSQDLNTEAFF
TGTGCCAGCTCACAGGACTTGAACACTGAAGCTTTCTTT
>TRBD2|TRBJ2-1|TRBV5-1|-
CASSLAGVSYNEQFF
TGCGCCAGCAGCCTAGCGGGAGTGTCCTACAATGAGCAGTTCTTC
>-|TRBJ2-2|TRBV7-3|few
CATPEGSGMNTGELFF
TGTGCCACCCCAGAGGGCTCGGGGATGAACACCGGGGAGCTGTTTTTT
>TRBD1|TRBJ1-4|TRBV18|-
CASTPPRGLYEKLFF
TGTGCCAGCACACCACCTAGGGGGCTTTATGAAAAACTGTTTTTT
>TRBD1|TRBJ2-5|TRBV30|-
CAWSVGTGVQETQYF
TGTGCCTGGAGTGTGGGGACAGGGGTTCAAGAGACCCAGTACTTC
>-|TRBJ1-4|TRBV6-5|once
CASSSGKGKEKLFF
TGTGCCAGCAGTTCCGGGAAGGGAAAAGAAAAACTGTTTTTT
>-|TRBJ1-5|TRBV19|-
CASSIEGHQPQHF
TGTGCCAGTAGTATCGAGGGTCATCAGCCCCAGCATTTT
>-|TRBJ1-2|TRBV25-1|-
CASSDLGIGNYGYTF
TGTGCCAGCAGTGATCTCGGCATCGGGAACTATGGCTACACCTTC
>TRBD1|TRBJ1-2|TRBV3-1/TRBV3-2|-
CASSQDHRGEYTF
TGTGCCAGCAGCCAAGATCACAGGGGGGAATACACCTTC
>-|TRBJ1-1|TRBV7-6|-
CASSPLGNTEAFF
TGTGCCAGCAGCCCCCTAGGGAACACTGAAGCTTTCTTT
>-|TRBJ2-1|TRBV18|-
CASSPRYRPLGDNEQFF
TGTGCCAGCTCGCCCCGCTATCGGCCGTTGGGCGACAATGAGCAGTTCTTC
>-|TRBJ1-1|TRBV10-3|few
CAISELRAEAFF
TGTGCCATCAGTGAGTTGAGAGCCGAAGCTTTCTTT